This TCR beta chain originates from a study of shared clonotypes between healthy human individuals. Across the whole study: CD4 naive and memory got three plates each, CD8 naive two, CD8 memory one.

Germline assignment: CDR1 WNHNN and CDR2 SYGVQD (reference sequence). This CDR3 has 13 amino acids. Trimming cost V 6 bases and J 3 bases, with 11 bases left between them. As concerns this clone: The antigen remains undetermined.

It was across several immunoSEQ plates that each subset's genomic DNA was evenly split. Data came from immunoSEQ multiplex PCR; TCRdb stores just in-frame clones and leaves some out. The data contain approximately 2.5 million clones, about 92% of them singletons. Study findings and constraints: Richness estimates generally favored naive over memory subsets. In contrast to clonotypes shared by all four donors, non-shared clonotypes had lower generation probabilities.

The TCR originated in a man between 18 and 35 years old in good health. Material: naive CD4+ T cells sorted from blood. Subset indicated: CD45RA+ positively selected. The V gene is TRBV10-1, the J gene TRBJ2-5; a possible D gene is TRBD2 (5 bases). The CDR3 loop is CASSSGLKETQYF. The CDR3 nucleotides are TGCGCCAGCAGCTCTGGACTGAAAGAGACCCAGTACTTC.